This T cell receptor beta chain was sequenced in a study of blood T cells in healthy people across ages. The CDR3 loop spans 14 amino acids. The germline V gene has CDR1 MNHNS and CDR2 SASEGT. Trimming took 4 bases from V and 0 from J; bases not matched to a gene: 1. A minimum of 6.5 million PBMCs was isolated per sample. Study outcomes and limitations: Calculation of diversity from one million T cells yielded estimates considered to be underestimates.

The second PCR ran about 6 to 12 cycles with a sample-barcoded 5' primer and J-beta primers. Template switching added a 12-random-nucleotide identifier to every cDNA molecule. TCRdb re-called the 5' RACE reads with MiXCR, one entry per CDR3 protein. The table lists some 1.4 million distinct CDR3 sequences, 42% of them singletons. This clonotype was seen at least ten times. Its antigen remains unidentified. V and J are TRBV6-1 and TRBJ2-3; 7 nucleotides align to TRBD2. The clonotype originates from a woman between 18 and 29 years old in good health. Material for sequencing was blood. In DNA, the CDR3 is TGTGCCAGCAGTGTTAGCGGGAGCACAGATACGCAGTATTTT. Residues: CASSVSGSTDTQYF.